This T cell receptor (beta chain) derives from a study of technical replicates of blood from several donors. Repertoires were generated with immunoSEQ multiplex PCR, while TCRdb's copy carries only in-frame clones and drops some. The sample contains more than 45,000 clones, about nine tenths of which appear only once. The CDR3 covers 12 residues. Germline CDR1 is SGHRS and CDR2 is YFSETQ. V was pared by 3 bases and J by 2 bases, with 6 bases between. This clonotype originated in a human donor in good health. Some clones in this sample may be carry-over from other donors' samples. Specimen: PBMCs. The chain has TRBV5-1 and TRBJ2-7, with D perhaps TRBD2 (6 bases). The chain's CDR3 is CASSSGAYEQYF. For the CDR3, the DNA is TGCGCCAGCAGCTCGGGAGCCTACGAGCAGTACTTC.